These 8 T cell receptor beta chains share one sample of origin, sequenced in a study of type 1 and type 2 diabetes patients. PCR was run on genomic DNA. Multiplex PCR with 30 forward and 13 reverse primers amplified the TCR beta CDR3. In TCRdb, the multiplex PCR reads were re-called with MiXCR into one record per CDR3 protein. The sample has some 250,000 distinct CDR3 sequences, 40% to 50% seen once. Specimen: peripheral blood mononuclear cells (PBMCs). All receptors come from a man aged 18 to 29 with type 2 diabetes.

Ten or more counts support this clonotype. The V gene is TRBV10-1, the J gene TRBJ1-2, with D uncertain. The germline CDR1 and CDR2 sequences are WNHNN and SYGVQD (reference sequence). V was clipped by 4 bases and J by 2 bases, with 5 bases between them. This CDR3 is built from 12 residues. CDR3 nucleotides: TGCGCCAGCAGTGTTCACAACTATGGCTACACCTTC. It specifies CASSVHNYGYTF.

The chain recombines TRBV20-1 with TRBJ2-5, with a tentative D call TRBD2 (5 bases). Trimming removed 0 bases from V and 1 base from J, with 15 bases in between. The V gene's germline CDR1 is DFQATT and CDR2 SNEGSKA (reference sequence). The CDR3 runs 16 residues. CDR3 sequence reads: CSARDRERNPQETQYF. CDR3 sequence (DNA): TGCAGTGCTAGAGATCGTGAGCGGAACCCCCAAGAGACCCAGTACTTC.

This clonotype has a handful of counts. The chain has TRBV6-4 and TRBJ2-3, with 10 bases lining up with TRBD2. The J segment lost 0 bases and the V segment lost 5 bases, leaving 5 bases of the junction unmatched. There are 16 residues in the CDR3. Germline-derived CDR1 and CDR2 are MRHNA and SNTAGT. The CDR3 region has the DNA TGTGCCAGCAGTTCCCTAGCGGGGGATAGCACAGATACGCAGTATTTT. This encodes CASSSLAGDSTDTQYF.

This clonotype was seen only once. The J gene is TRBJ2-5, the V gene TRBV7-3; 11 bases map to TRBD2. The J call is in doubt because the DNA end fits TRBJ2-1 better. This CDR3 has 15 amino acids. Germline V gene lookup returns CDR1 SGHTA and CDR2 FQGTGA. The CDR3 sequence: CASSLSLAGATEQFF. The CDR3 bases are TGTGCCAGCAGCTTGTCACTAGCGGGAGCAACTGAGCAGTTCTTC.

In this sample, this clonotype turned up a few times. V usage is TRBV7-9 and J usage is TRBJ1-1; no definite D call. The CDR3 runs to 20 residues. Germline V lookup: CDR1 SEHNR, CDR2 FQNEAQ (reference sequence). Deletions cut 5 bases from V and 1 base from J, with 29 bases between. The CDR3 loop reads CASSPPPVRSDDHWNTEAFF. CDR3 nucleotides: TGTGCCAGCAGCCCCCCCCCAGTAAGGTCGGACGACCATTGGAACACTGAAGCTTTCTTT.

The rearrangement uses TRBV6-1 and TRBJ1-5, with D perhaps TRBD1 (6 bases). Germline CDR1 is MNHNS and CDR2 is SASEGT. Between the trimmed V and J ends, which lost 6 bases and 6 bases, there was a span of 18 bases. This CDR3 is built from 15 residues. In nucleotides, the CDR3 is TGTGCCAGCAGACGACAGGTCGGGGGGGGTCAGCCCCAGCATTTT. Encoded protein: CASRRQVGGGQPQHF.

Notes on this clonotype: Since a much larger clone is just one base distant, this may be a read error. The chain couples TRBV4-1 to TRBJ1-4; D ambiguous. Germline V gene data show CDR1 as MGHRA and CDR2 as YSYEKL. This CDR3 comprises 11 residues. This CDR3 reads CASSQAEKLFF. In DNA form, the CDR3 reads TGTGCCAGCAGCCAAGCTGAAAAACTGTTTTTT.

The V and J genes are TRBV30 and TRBJ1-3; no clear D gene. V was shortened by 1 base and J by 0 bases, with 13 bases between the two germline ends. The CDR3 is 16 amino acids. Germline CDR1 is GTSNPN and CDR2 is SVGIG (reference sequence). This CDR3 is CAWSGGRASSGNTIYF. CDR3 in DNA: TGTGCCTGGAGTGGGGGTAGAGCAAGCTCTGGAAACACCATATATTTT.